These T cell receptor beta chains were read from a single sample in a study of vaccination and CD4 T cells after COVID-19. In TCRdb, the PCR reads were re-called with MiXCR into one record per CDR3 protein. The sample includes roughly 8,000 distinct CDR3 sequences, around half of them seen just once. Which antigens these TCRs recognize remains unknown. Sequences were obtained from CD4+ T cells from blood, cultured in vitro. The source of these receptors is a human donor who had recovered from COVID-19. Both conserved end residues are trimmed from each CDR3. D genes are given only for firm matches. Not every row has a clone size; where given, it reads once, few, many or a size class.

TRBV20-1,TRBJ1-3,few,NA,SANPDTGNTIY
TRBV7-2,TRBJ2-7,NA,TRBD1,ASSGQRQGSLTEQY
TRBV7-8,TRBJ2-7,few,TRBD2,ASSRPGLAGGHEQY
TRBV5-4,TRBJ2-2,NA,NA,ASSSVGGLTGELF
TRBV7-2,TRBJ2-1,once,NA,ASSLAQTEGAEQF
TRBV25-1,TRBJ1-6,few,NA,ASSHGVNSPLH
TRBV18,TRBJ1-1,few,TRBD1,ASSILTGEAEAF
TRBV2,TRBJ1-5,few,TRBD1,ASKIQGARSQPQH
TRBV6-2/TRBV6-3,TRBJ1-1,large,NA,ASRAWTEAF
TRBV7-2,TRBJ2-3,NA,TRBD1,ASRWDRATDTQY
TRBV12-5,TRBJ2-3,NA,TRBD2,ASVDGGKGDTQY
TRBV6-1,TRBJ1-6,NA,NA,ASSGGLGNSPLH
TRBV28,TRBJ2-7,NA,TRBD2,ASTTPTSGNYEQY
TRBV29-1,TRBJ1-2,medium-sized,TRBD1,SVVGGGRANYGYT
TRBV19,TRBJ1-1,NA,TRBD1,ASKGDRERTEAF
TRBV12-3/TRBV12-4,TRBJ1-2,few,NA,ASSPSRGYGYGYT
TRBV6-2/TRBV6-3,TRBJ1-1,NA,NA,ASSPRWDTEAF
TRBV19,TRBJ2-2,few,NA,ASSIRAGPTGELF
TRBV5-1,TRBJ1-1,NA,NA,ASSPGPGQNTEAF
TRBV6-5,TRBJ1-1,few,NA,ASSYSRGDTEAF
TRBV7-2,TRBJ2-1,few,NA,ASSFRIEQF
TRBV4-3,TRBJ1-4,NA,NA,ASSQELATNEKLF
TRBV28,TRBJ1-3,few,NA,ASSVGLRNTIY
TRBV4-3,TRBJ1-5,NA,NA,ASSQDLEVGPQH
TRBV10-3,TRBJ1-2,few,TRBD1,AISGQTGAYGYT
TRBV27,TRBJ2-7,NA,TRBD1,ASRPLRQGSYEQY
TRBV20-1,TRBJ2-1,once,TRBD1,SARQRQGAGYEQF
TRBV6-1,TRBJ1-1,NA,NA,ASSPDISSKAF
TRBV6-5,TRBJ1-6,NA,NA,ASSYSPGVGDSPLH
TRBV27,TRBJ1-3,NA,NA,ASSLRVGNTIY
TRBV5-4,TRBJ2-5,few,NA,ASSLKSQAQETQY
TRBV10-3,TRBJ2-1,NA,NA,AISEAVNEQF
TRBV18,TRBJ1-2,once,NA,ASSPDGPYGYT
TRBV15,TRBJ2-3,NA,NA,ATSMMGSTDTQY
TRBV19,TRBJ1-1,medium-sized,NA,ASTPSVRTEAF
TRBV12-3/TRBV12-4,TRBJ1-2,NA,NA,ASSLQKNYGYT
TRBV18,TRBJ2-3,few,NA,ASSPALTDTQY
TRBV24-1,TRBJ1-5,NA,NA,AVQGSNQPQH
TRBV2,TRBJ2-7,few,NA,ASSESGDFGSYEQY
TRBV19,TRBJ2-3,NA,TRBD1,ASSKRTGGFGKDTQY
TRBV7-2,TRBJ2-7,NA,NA,ASSLDQRYEQY
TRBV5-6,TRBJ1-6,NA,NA,VSSRNAGNSPLH
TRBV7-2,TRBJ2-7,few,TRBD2,ASSYISGSTHEQY
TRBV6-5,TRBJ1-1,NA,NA,ASSYSRVAEAF
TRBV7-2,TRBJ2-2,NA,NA,ASRTDWNTGELF
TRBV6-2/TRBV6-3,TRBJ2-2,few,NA,ASRPQRTGELF